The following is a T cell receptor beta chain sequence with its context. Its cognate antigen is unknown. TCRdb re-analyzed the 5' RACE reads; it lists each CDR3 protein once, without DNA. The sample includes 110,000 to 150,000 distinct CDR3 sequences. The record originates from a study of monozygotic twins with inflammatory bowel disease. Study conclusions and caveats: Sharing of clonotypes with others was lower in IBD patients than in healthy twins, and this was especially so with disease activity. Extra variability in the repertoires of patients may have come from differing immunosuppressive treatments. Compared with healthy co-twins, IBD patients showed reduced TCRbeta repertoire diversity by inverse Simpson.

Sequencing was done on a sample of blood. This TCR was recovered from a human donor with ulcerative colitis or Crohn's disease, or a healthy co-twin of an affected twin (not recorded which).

CDR3 region: CASSYSSRLAGGTYEQYF. The rearrangement joins TRBV6-5 to TRBJ2-7; TCRdb returns TRBD2, unconfirmable since there is no DNA. Germline loops: CDR1 MNHEY, CDR2 SVGAGI. The CDR3 sequence is 18 residues long.